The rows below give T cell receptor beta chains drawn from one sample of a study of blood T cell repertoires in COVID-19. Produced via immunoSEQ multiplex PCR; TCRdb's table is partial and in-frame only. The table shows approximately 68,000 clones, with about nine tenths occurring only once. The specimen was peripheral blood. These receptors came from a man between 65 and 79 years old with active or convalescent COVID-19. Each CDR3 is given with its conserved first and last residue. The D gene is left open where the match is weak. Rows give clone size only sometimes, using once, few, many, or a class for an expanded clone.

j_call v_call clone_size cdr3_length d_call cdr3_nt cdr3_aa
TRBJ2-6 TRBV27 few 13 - TGTGCCAGCAGGGTTGCGGGGGCCAACGTCCTGACTTTC CASRVAGANVLTF
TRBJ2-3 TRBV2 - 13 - TGTGCCAGCAATATCCGTATCCCAGATACGCAGTATTTT CASNIRIPDTQYF
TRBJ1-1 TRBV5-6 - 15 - TGTGCCAGCAGCTTTTTCGGCACAGGGCGGACTGAAGCTTTCTTT CASSFFGTGRTEAFF
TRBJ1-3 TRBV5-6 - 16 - TGTGCCAGCAGAAGGGGCTATTTAGGCTCTGGAAACACCATATATTTT CASRRGYLGSGNTIYF
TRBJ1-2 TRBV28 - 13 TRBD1 TGTGCCAGCAGCTCGGGACAGCCCTATGGCTACACCTTC CASSSGQPYGYTF
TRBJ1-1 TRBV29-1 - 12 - TGCAGCGTTCGCAGGGGAGGGACTGAAGCTTTCTTT CSVRRGGTEAFF
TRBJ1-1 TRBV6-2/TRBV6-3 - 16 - TGTGCCAGCAGTTACCCAACCGATGGGGCGAACACTGAAGCTTTCTTT CASSYPTDGANTEAFF
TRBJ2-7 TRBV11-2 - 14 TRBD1 TGTGCCAGCAGCTCCGGGACAGGGGATTACGAGCAGTACTTC CASSSGTGDYEQYF
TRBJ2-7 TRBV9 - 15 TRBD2 TGTGCCAGCAGCGTAGGAGCTAGCGGGTCCTACGAGCAGTACTTC CASSVGASGSYEQYF
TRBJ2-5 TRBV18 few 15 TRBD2 TGTGCCAGCTCACCACTGCCGGGAGGGCAAGAGACCCAGTACTTC CASSPLPGGQETQYF
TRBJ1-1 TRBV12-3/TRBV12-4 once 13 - TGTGCCACCAAACAGGTCTTGAACACTGAAGCTTTCTTT CATKQVLNTEAFF
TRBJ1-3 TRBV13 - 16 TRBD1 TGTGCCAGCAGCTTAATGGGACAGAGCTCTGGAAACACCATATATTTT CASSLMGQSSGNTIYF
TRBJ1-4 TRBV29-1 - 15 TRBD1 TGCAGCGTATTTGCCCTACAGGGGGCGGGTGAAAAACTGTTTTTT CSVFALQGAGEKLFF
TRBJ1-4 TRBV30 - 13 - TGTGCCTGGAGGGCCTCCTCTAGTGAAAAACTGTTTTTT CAWRASSSEKLFF
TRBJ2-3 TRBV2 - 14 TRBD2 TGTGCCAGCAGGGTGGGGAGCGGGAGCGATACGCAGTATTTT CASRVGSGSDTQYF
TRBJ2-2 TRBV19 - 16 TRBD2 TGTGCCAGTAGCCCAGCTAGCGGTTCGAACACCGGGGAGCTGTTTTTT CASSPASGSNTGELFF